The 28 T cell receptor beta chains below all came from one sample that was sequenced in a study of blood T cells in healthy people across ages. PCR was performed a second time for roughly 7 to 12 cycles using a sample-barcoded 5' primer and a J-beta primer mix. MiXCR, run by TCRdb on the 5' RACE reads, gives a single entry per CDR3 protein. The sample gives over 950,000 distinct CDR3 sequences, just over 50% of which show up once; over 20% is in the top ten. Sequencing was carried out using blood. The receptor set was obtained from a woman aged 60 to 75 in good health.

The V call is TRBV2, the J call TRBJ1-2; D might be TRBD1 (5 bases). The CDR3 loop spans 13 amino acids. Deletions cut 6 bases from V and 13 bases from J, with 21 bases between. The germline gives CDR1 SNHLY, CDR2 FYNNEI. The CDR3 sequence is CASSAPGRPLLTF. The CDR3 region has the DNA TGTGCCAGCAGCGCCCCGGGACGGCCCCTGCTCACCTTC.

V and J are TRBV4-3 and TRBJ2-6, with TRBD2 matching 15 bases. V shed 4 bases, J shed 2 bases, and the junction held 6 bases outside the gene matches. This CDR3 contains 19 residues. Per germline, CDR1 LGHNA and CDR2 YSLEER. CDR3 nucleotides: TGCGCCAGCAGCCTCGGACTAGCGGGAGGGCTAGCTGGGGCCAACGTCCTGACTTTC. The encoded protein is CASSLGLAGGLAGANVLTF.

This clonotype was seen just once. V gene TRBV12-3 or TRBV12-4 combines with J gene TRBJ2-7; 8 bases agree with TRBD2. With 6 bases clipped from V and 5 bases from J, the junction kept 12 bases outside the gene matches. The CDR3 has 15 residues. CDR3 loop: CASRTPGGPPDEQYF. The CDR3 DNA sequence: TGTGCCAGCAGAACCCCGGGAGGGCCTCCCGACGAGCAGTACTTC.

The chain recombines TRBV2 with TRBJ1-2; D unresolved. CDR1 and CDR2 from the germline V gene are SNHLY and FYNNEI. There are 12 residues in the CDR3. Trimming pared 6 bases from V and 4 bases from J, leaving 9 bases between. The CDR3 spells CASRRVGYGYTF. CDR3 sequence (DNA): TGTGCCAGCAGACGGGTGGGCTATGGCTACACCTTC.

The genes are TRBV5-1 and TRBJ1-1; tentatively, D is TRBD1 (5 bases). V lost 5 bases, J lost 0 bases, and 14 bases lay in between. The CDR3 runs 15 residues. The germline V gene encodes CDR1 SGHRS and CDR2 YFSETQ. The CDR3 DNA is TGCGCCAGCAGGACCGATGGGGGGATGAACACTGAAGCTTTCTTT. Its protein product is CASRTDGGMNTEAFF.

The rearrangement links TRBV12-5 to TRBJ2-3; D ambiguous. CDR1 and CDR2 from the germline V gene are LGHNT and FRNRAP. The CDR3 has 13 amino acids. The germline V and J ends were trimmed by 1 base and 4 bases, with 6 bases remaining between them. CDR3 amino acids: CASGLAASDTQYF. DNA of the CDR3: TGTGCTAGTGGTTTGGCTGCATCAGATACGCAGTATTTT.

The V gene is TRBV9, the J gene TRBJ2-5; D may be TRBD1 or TRBD2 (5 bases each). The CDR3 has 16 amino acids. The V end was cut by 2 bases, the J end by 4 bases, with 18 bases between. Per the germline V gene, CDR1 is SGDLS and CDR2 is YYNGEE. CDR3 sequence reads: CASSVGTRSLRETQYF. In DNA form, the CDR3 reads TGTGCCAGCAGCGTCGGGACCAGGAGCTTGAGAGAGACCCAGTACTTC.

V usage is TRBV11-2 and J usage is TRBJ2-1, with 10 bases matching TRBD2. The J segment lost 8 bases and the V segment lost 4 bases, leaving 8 bases of the junction unmatched. CDR3 length equals 15 residues. Germline V gene lookup returns CDR1 SGHAT and CDR2 FQNNGV. CDR3 coding DNA: TGTGCCAGCAGCTCACCTACTAGCGGGACAGATGAGCAGTTCTTC. It codes for CASSSPTSGTDEQFF.

This clonotype was picked up a small number of times. The chain joins TRBV11-2 to TRBJ2-5, with TRBD1 matching 7 bases. J lost 11 bases, V lost 1 base, and 10 bases had no gene match. This CDR3 spans 14 amino acids. Germline CDR1 and CDR2: SGHAT and FQNNGV. The CDR3 nucleotides read TGTGCCAGCAGCTTAGTGGGGACAGTAGGCGCGCAGTACTTC. It specifies CASSLVGTVGAQYF. The full variable domain, completed using reference TRBV11-2 and TRBJ2-5, is EAGVAQSPRYKIIEKRQSVAFWCNPISGHATLYWYQQILGQGPKLLIQFQNNGVVDDSQLPKDRFSAERLKGVDSTLKIQPAKLEDSAVYLCASSLVGTVGAQYFGPGTRLLVL.

V and J are TRBV7-2 and TRBJ2-7; perhaps D is TRBD1 or TRBD2 (5 bases each). The CDR3 runs to 14 residues. The germline V gene has CDR1 SGHTA and CDR2 FQGNSA. V was pared by 3 bases and J by 2 bases, with 11 bases between. In DNA form, the CDR3 reads TGTGCCAGCAGCTTTATGAGGGGAACCTACGAGCAGTACTTC. The encoded protein is CASSFMRGTYEQYF.

Of note for this clonotype: Relative to the germline gene, one junction end is altered; a read error may explain this. The rearrangement joins TRBV4-1 to TRBJ2-1; 9 bases are shared with TRBD2. Germline V gene data show CDR1 as MGHRA and CDR2 as YSYEKL. This CDR3 has 15 residues. As DNA, the CDR3 is TGCGCCAGCACCCAAACCGGGACTAGCCTAGATGAGCAGTTCTTC. Translation gives CASTQTGTSLDEQFF.

The chain couples TRBV7-3 to TRBJ2-7, with 8 bases that match TRBD1. J lost 4 bases, V lost 4 bases, and 12 bases had no gene match. CDR3 size: 16 residues. CDR1 and CDR2 (germline): SGHTA, FQGTGA. For the CDR3, the DNA is TGTGCCAGCAGCTCACTGAAGGGGACAGGCTTTTACGAGCAGTACTTC. Translating it yields CASSSLKGTGFYEQYF. The variable domain in full, with the rest retrieved from reference TRBV7-3 and TRBJ2-7, is GAGVSQTPSNKVTEKGKYVELRCDPISGHTALYWYRQSLGQGPEFLIYFQGTGAADDSGLPNDRFFAVRPEGSVSTLKIQRTERGDSAVYLCASSSLKGTGFYEQYFGPGTRLTVT.

The rearrangement joins TRBV5-6 to TRBJ2-1, with TRBD1 identical over 7 bases. V trimming: 5 bases; J trimming: 5 bases; junction bases outside the gene matches: 10. Germline V CDR1 and CDR2: SGHDT, YYEEEE. The CDR3 totals 15 residues. The CDR3, as DNA: TGTGCCAGCAGGGTAAGACAGGGATACAACAATGAGCAGTTCTTC. This gives the protein CASRVRQGYNNEQFF.

This chain joins TRBV6-6 and TRBJ2-3; TRBD2 aligns across 7 bases. CDR3 size: 14 residues. The trim removed 7 bases at V and 2 bases at J, leaving 6 bases unmatched. CDR1 is MNHNY, CDR2 SVGAGI, per germline (reference sequence). CDR3: CASTGTSATDTQYF. CDR3 sequence (DNA): TGTGCCAGCACGGGAACTAGCGCCACAGATACGCAGTATTTT.

The J gene is TRBJ2-1, the V gene TRBV20-1; 9 bases map to TRBD2. J lost 5 bases, V lost 3 bases, and 11 bases had no gene match. From germline, CDR1 is DFQATT and CDR2 SNEGSKA (reference sequence). This CDR3 has 16 amino acids. CDR3 in amino acids: CSASSSGTSKNNEQFF. DNA of the CDR3: TGCAGTGCTAGCTCCTCCGGGACTAGCAAGAACAATGAGCAGTTCTTC.

CDR3 protein: CASSLVVANQETQYF. In nucleotides, the CDR3 is TGTGCCAGCAGCTTAGTAGTAGCTAACCAAGAGACCCAGTACTTC. The gene calls are TRBV7-6 and TRBJ2-5; unclear D gene. The CDR3 covers 15 residues. Looked up from germline, CDR1 is SGHVS and CDR2 is FNYEAQ. Between the trimmed V and J ends, which lost 1 base and 0 bases, there was a span of 9 bases.

The chain recombines TRBV6-6 with TRBJ2-2; 10 nucleotides match TRBD1. The junction had 8 bases not matched to a gene; V was cut back by 7 bases and J by 0 bases. Germline values: CDR1 MNHNY, CDR2 SVGAGI (reference sequence). This CDR3 region has 17 residues. The CDR3 reads CASKLGQGLTNTGELFF. The CDR3 region has the DNA TGTGCCAGCAAACTGGGACAGGGGCTTACGAACACCGGGGAGCTGTTTTTT.

This clonotype has more than one count but fewer than ten. Here the CDR3 DNA reads TGTGCCAGCAGCGGTCAACGGTCACAGGGGGCCAACGTCCTGACTTTC. It codes for CASSGQRSQGANVLTF. This chain connects TRBV21-1 to TRBJ2-6. TRBV21-1 is reported as a pseudogene. This CDR3 is 16 amino acids long.

The chain is built from TRBV7-2 and TRBJ2-3; D ambiguous. Per germline, CDR1 SGHTA and CDR2 FQGNSA. The length of the CDR3 is 11 residues. V shed 5 bases and J shed 8 bases, with 8 bases lying between them. The CDR3 DNA reads as TGTGCCAGCAGCACAATCTGTACGCAGTATTTT. Protein product: CASSTICTQYF.

The CDR3 protein is CASSLAAPTDTQYF. The DNA for the CDR3 is TGCGCCAGCAGCTTGGCAGCCCCCACAGATACGCAGTATTTT. This sequence joins TRBV5-1 and TRBJ2-3; D is undetermined. V was pared by 0 bases and J by 2 bases, with 7 bases between. The CDR3 covers 14 residues. Germline lookup yields CDR1 SGHRS and CDR2 YFSETQ.

The chain is built from TRBV4-1 and TRBJ2-6; D is unresolved. CDR1 is MGHRA and CDR2 is YSYEKL in the germline V gene. Trimming cost V 1 base and J 1 base, with 17 bases left between them. CDR3 length: 19 amino acids. This chain's CDR3 is CASSQGETLWASGANVLTF. DNA of the CDR3: TGCGCCAGCAGCCAAGGAGAGACCCTCTGGGCATCTGGGGCCAACGTCCTGACTTTC.

The genes are TRBV15 and TRBJ2-4; tentatively, D is TRBD1 (6 bases). The J call may be in error: the DNA end matches TRBJ2-7 better. The CDR3 contains 14 residues. Germline V gene lookup returns CDR1 LNHNV and CDR2 YYDKDF (reference sequence). In DNA form, the CDR3 reads TGTGCCACCAGCTCTTCGGGACATAGGAACGAGCAGTACTTC. Residues: CATSSSGHRNEQYF.

The chain combines TRBV5-1 with TRBJ2-1, with 11 bases lining up with TRBD1. The V segment lost 0 bases and the J segment 7 bases; nucleotides outside the gene matches: 6. CDR1 and CDR2 from the germline V gene are SGHRS and YFSETQ. The CDR3 is 16 residues long. CDR3 amino acids: CASSLVPGQGDNEQFF. CDR3 coding DNA: TGCGCCAGCAGCTTGGTACCGGGACAGGGGGATAATGAGCAGTTCTTC.

The chain couples TRBV28 to TRBJ1-5; 8 nucleotides match TRBD1. V trimming: 4 bases; J trimming: 6 bases; junction bases outside the gene matches: 8. The CDR3 is 15 amino acids. Per germline, CDR1 MDHEN and CDR2 SYDVKM. The CDR3 DNA reads as TGTGCCAGCAGTTCGGGGACAGGACGGAGTCAGCCCCAGCATTTT. Its translation: CASSSGTGRSQPQHF.

The J gene is TRBJ2-3, the V gene TRBV28; D might be TRBD2 (6 bases). The CDR3 contains 16 residues. The germline V gene has CDR1 MDHEN and CDR2 SYDVKM. V shed 7 bases and J shed 0 bases, with 17 bases lying between them. As DNA, the CDR3 is TGTGCCAGCACCTCGCTGGCGGGGCCTAGCACAGATACGCAGTATTTT. Its protein product is CASTSLAGPSTDTQYF. The full variable domain, completed using reference TRBV28 and TRBJ2-3, is DVKVTQSSRYLVKRTGEKVFLECVQDMDHENMFWYRQDPGLGLRLIYFSYDVKMKEKGDIPEGYSVSREKKERFSLILESASTNQTSMYLCASTSLAGPSTDTQYFGPGTRLTVL.

This clonotype has a handful of counts. The J gene is TRBJ2-5, the V gene TRBV29-1; D is unresolved. Germline-derived CDR1 and CDR2 are SQVTM and ANQGSEA. Trimming shortened V by 4 bases and J by 11 bases, and 14 bases separated the two germline ends. The length of the CDR3 is 11 residues. The CDR3 DNA reads TGCAGCGTTGTAACCTCGATGGTGCAGTACTTC. Translated, it gives CSVVTSMVQYF.

The genes are TRBV27 and TRBJ2-7; possibly TRBD1 for D (6 bases). Germline CDR1 MNHEY, CDR2 SMNVEV (reference sequence). The CDR3 is 14 amino acids. V lost 10 bases to trimming and J lost 7 bases, with 23 bases between them. The CDR3 protein is CATSLRQVINEQYF. CDR3 in DNA: TGTGCCACCTCACTACGACAGGTGATCAATGAGCAGTACTTC.

This sequence joins TRBV6-6 and TRBJ2-3; D gene unclear. CDR1 MNHNY and CDR2 SVGAGI come from the germline V gene (reference sequence). The CDR3 totals 15 residues. V was shortened by 2 bases and J by 0 bases, with 9 bases between the two germline ends. CDR3 nucleotide sequence: TGTGCCAGCAGTTACCCCGAACCTAGCACAGATACGCAGTATTTT. Translation gives CASSYPEPSTDTQYF.